This entry lists 7 T cell receptor beta chains sequenced from one sample in a study of OX40 agonist ivuxolimab in advanced cancers. Method: immunoSEQ multiplex PCR; TCRdb's copy keeps in-frame clones and lacks some. This table holds tens of thousands of clones, 70% to 90% found once. The sequencing here drew on CD4+ or CD8+ T cells sorted from blood, taken in a trial of the OX40 agonist ivuxolimab. The receptor set was obtained from an adult with an advanced solid tumor such as melanoma, head and neck, liver or kidney cancer.

This clone was observed once. The chain carries TRBV18 and TRBJ2-3; TRBD2 matches 9 bases. Germline CDR1 is KGHSH and CDR2 is LQKENI. V gave up 7 bases and J gave up 0 bases; unmatched junction bases: 14. The CDR3 is made up of 18 amino acids. The CDR3 here is CASLPRVAGAGSTDTQYF. The CDR3, as DNA: TGTGCCAGCTTACCGAGGGTAGCGGGGGCCGGTAGCACAGATACGCAGTATTTT.

This clone showed up just a few times. The chain has TRBV7-2 and TRBJ2-1; 12 nucleotides line up with TRBD2. V was pared by 2 bases and J by 2 bases, with 1 base of the junction left unmatched. The CDR3 sequence is 16 residues long. CDR1 and CDR2 from the germline V gene are SGHTA and FQGNSA. The CDR3 sequence is CASSLLAGGAYNEQFF. CDR3 sequence (DNA): TGTGCCAGCAGCTTACTAGCGGGGGGGGCCTACAATGAGCAGTTCTTC.

The rearrangement joins TRBV28 to TRBJ1-2, with D possibly TRBD1 on 5 matching bases. The CDR3 covers 15 residues. V lost 3 bases and J 8 bases, leaving 19 bases between the germline ends. CDR1 MDHEN and CDR2 SYDVKM come from the germline V gene. The CDR3 DNA follows: TGTGCCAGCAGTTTTCCCCTCCCTCAGGGCGGGGGCTACACCTTC. As protein: CASSFPLPQGGGYTF.

This chain uses TRBV7-2 with TRBJ2-3; D call uncertain. This CDR3 comprises 12 residues. V was cut by 5 bases and J by 5 bases, with 8 bases left in between. Per the germline V gene, CDR1 is SGHTA and CDR2 is FQGNSA. For the CDR3, the DNA is TGTGCCAGCAGCCAAGCCGTAGATACGCAGTATTTT. It translates to CASSQAVDTQYF.

The chain couples TRBV5-1 to TRBJ1-6; D may be TRBD1 (5 bases). The CDR3 loop spans 14 amino acids. Germline loops: CDR1 SGHRS, CDR2 YFSETQ. The V and J ends lost 3 bases and 8 bases respectively, with 12 bases between them. The CDR3 here is CASSYTGSDSPLHF. The CDR3 DNA follows: TGCGCCAGCAGCTATACAGGTTCCGATTCACCCCTCCACTTT. The full variable domain, completed using reference TRBV5-1 and TRBJ1-6, is KAGVTQTPRYLIKTRGQQVTLSCSPISGHRSVSWYQQTPGQGLQFLFEYFSETQRNKGNFPGRFSGRQFSNSRSEMNVSTLELGDSALYLCASSYTGSDSPLHFGNGTRLTVT.

This chain joins TRBV5-5 and TRBJ2-7; TRBD2 matches at 12 bases. V shed 0 bases and J 2 bases; nucleotides not matched to a gene: 0. CDR3 size: 15 residues. Per germline, CDR1 SGHKS and CDR2 YYEKEE (reference sequence). The CDR3 region is CASSLASGRAYEQYF. The CDR3 region has the DNA TGTGCCAGCAGCTTGGCTAGCGGGAGGGCCTACGAGCAGTACTTC.

CDR3 protein: CASSYSDSSSGNTIYF. The CDR3 bases are TGTGCCAGCAGTTACTCGGACTCGAGCTCTGGAAACACCATATATTTT. The chain combines TRBV6-5 with TRBJ1-3; the D is unclear. V was clipped by 0 bases and J by 0 bases, with 9 bases between them. Germline V gene lookup returns CDR1 MNHEY and CDR2 SVGAGI. The CDR3 sequence is 16 residues long.